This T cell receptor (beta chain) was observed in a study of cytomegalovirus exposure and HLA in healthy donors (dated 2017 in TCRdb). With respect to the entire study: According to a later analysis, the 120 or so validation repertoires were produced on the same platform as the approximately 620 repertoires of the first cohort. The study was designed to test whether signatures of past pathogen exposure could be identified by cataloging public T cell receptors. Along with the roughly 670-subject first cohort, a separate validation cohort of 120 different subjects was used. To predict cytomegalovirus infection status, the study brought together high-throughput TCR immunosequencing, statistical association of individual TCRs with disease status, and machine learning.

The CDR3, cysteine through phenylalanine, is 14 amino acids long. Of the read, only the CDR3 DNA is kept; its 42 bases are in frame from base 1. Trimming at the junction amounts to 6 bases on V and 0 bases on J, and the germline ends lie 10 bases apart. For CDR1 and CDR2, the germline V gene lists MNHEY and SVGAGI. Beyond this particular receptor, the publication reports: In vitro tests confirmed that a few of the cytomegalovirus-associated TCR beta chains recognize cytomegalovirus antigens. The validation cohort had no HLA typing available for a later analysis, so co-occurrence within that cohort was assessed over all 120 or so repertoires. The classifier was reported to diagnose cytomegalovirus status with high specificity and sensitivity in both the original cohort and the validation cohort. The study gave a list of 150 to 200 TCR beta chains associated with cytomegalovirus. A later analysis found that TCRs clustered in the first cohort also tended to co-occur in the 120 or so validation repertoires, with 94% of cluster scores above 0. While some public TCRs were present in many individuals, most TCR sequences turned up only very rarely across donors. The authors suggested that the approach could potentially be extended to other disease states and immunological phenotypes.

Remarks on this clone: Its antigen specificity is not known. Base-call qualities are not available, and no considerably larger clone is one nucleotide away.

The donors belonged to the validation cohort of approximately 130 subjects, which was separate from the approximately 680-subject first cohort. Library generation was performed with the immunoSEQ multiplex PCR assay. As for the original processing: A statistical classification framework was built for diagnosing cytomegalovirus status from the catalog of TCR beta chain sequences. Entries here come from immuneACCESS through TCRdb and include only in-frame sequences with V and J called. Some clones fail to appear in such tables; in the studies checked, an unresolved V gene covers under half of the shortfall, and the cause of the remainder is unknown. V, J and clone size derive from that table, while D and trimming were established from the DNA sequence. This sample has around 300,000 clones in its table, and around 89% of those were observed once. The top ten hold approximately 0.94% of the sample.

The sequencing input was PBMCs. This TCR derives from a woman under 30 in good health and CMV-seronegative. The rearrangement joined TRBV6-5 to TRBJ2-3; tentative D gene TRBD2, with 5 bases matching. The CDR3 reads CASRASGSTDTQYF. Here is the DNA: TGTGCCAGCAGGGCCAGCGGTAGCACAGATACGCAGTATTTT.